Below are 4 T cell receptor beta chains sequenced from a single sample in a study of cytomegalovirus exposure and HLA in healthy donors. The PCR employed 60 Vbeta primers together with 13 Jbeta primers. TCRdb's copy holds only in-frame clones and misses some; the assay was immunoSEQ multiplex PCR. The sample lists around 170,000 clones; roughly 80% were seen once. The sequenced sample was PBMCs. These receptors originate from a male donor in good health and CMV-seronegative.

The chain links TRBV7-9 to TRBJ2-1; TRBD1 aligns across 8 bases. V was clipped by 2 bases and J by 1 base; unmatched bases: 4. CDR1 is SEHNR, CDR2 FQNEAQ, per germline (reference sequence). The CDR3 is 16 amino acids. CDR3 region: CASSLPGQGSYNEQFF. The DNA for the CDR3 is TGTGCCAGCAGCTTACCCGGACAGGGATCCTACAATGAGCAGTTCTTC.

This chain links TRBV28 with TRBJ2-1; 7 positions agree with TRBD1. The CDR3 has 13 residues. Germline V lookup: CDR1 MDHEN, CDR2 SYDVKM. V lost 11 bases to trimming and J lost 2 bases; unmatched junction nucleotides: 6. DNA for the CDR3: TGTGCCCACAGGGGCAATACCTACAATGAGCAGTTCTTC. Protein product: CAHRGNTYNEQFF.

This clone was counted between two and nine times. The V gene is TRBV5-4, the J gene TRBJ2-1; D not resolved. Germline V gives CDR1 SGHNT, CDR2 YYREEE (reference sequence). The CDR3 consists of 15 residues. Trimming left V 2 bases short and J 7 bases short, with 16 bases between. CDR3 region: CASSFSGTYRNEQFF. CDR3 DNA: TGTGCCAGCAGCTTTTCAGGAACCTACCGTAATGAGCAGTTCTTC.

This chain links TRBV4-2 with TRBJ2-3; 14 nucleotides align to TRBD2. This CDR3 comprises 21 residues. J gave up 5 bases and V 0 bases, and 16 bases lay outside the gene matches. Looked up from germline, CDR1 is LGHNA and CDR2 is YNFKEQ. DNA for the CDR3: TGTGCCAGCAGCCAAGATTCGGCGGGACTAGCGGGAGCTCCCGGGGGAGATACGCAGTATTTT. Translating gives CASSQDSAGLAGAPGGDTQYF.